The source of this T cell receptor (beta chain) is a study of T-cell memory formation after mild COVID-19. Study information: TCR clusters were mostly donor specific.

CDR3 length: 15 residues. The germline CDR1 and CDR2 sequences are SGHRS and YFSETQ. The germline V and J ends were trimmed by 0 bases and 3 bases, with 13 bases remaining between them. Each CDR3 protein gets one entry after TCRdb re-called the 5' RACE reads with MiXCR. The sample holds under 250,000 distinct CDR3 sequences, approximately 15% seen once. Sequencing was carried out using PBMCs or a T cell subset sorted from them (not recorded which). The receptor comes from an adult woman who had mild COVID-19 (a few samples of this study predate the infection). Cell type and time point are not known. The chain carries TRBV5-1 and TRBJ2-7; TRBD1 might be the D (6 bases). This CDR3 is CASSLVSGVDYEQYF. The CDR3 DNA is TGCGCCAGCAGCTTGGTTTCAGGGGTGGACTACGAGCAGTACTTC.